One sample yielded the 30 T cell receptor beta chains listed below, sequenced in a study of T cells in localized non-small cell lung cancer. Sequenced by immunoSEQ multiplex PCR; TCRdb stores in-frame clones only, minus some. The sample includes about 61,000 clones, about 87% of them seen just once. This specimen consisted of peripheral blood, obtained before any cancer treatment. These receptors were taken from a man aged 40-75 years with stage I squamous cell lung carcinoma.

The chain is built from TRBV7-2 and TRBJ1-3; D possibly corresponds to TRBD1 (5 bases). Per the germline V gene, CDR1 is SGHTA and CDR2 is FQGNSA. This CDR3 is 13 amino acids long. Trimming stripped 8 bases from V and 0 bases from J, with 8 bases between. The CDR3 reads CASRGNSGNTIYF. In nucleotides, the CDR3 is TGTGCCAGCCGGGGCAACTCTGGAAACACCATATATTTT.

V is TRBV2 and J is TRBJ1-1; D call uncertain. The CDR3 is 13 residues long. V lost 1 base and J 3 bases, leaving 6 bases between the germline ends. Germline assignment: CDR1 SNHLY and CDR2 FYNNEI. CDR3 sequence: CASSEDWDTEAFF. CDR3 bases: TGTGCCAGCAGTGAAGATTGGGACACTGAAGCTTTCTTT.

This chain links TRBV5-6 with TRBJ2-6, with D possibly matching TRBD1 (6 bases). Germline CDR1 and CDR2: SGHDT and YYEEEE. This CDR3 has 18 residues. V was cut by 5 bases and J by 0 bases, with 18 bases left in between. For the CDR3, the DNA is TGTGCCAGCAGTCCCGGACCAGGGGCTTACTCTGGGGCCAACGTCCTGACTTTC. Residues: CASSPGPGAYSGANVLTF.

The rearrangement links TRBV5-1 to TRBJ2-1; tentatively, D is TRBD1 (6 bases). V dropped 7 bases and J dropped 1 base, with 15 bases sitting between them. CDR1 SGHRS and CDR2 YFSETQ come from the germline V gene. The CDR3 has 15 amino acids. The CDR3 region is CASEQGAGSYNEQFF. The DNA of the CDR3 is TGCGCCAGCGAACAGGGAGCCGGGTCCTACAATGAGCAGTTCTTC.

The chain combines TRBV25-1 with TRBJ2-5, with D possibly called TRBD1 or TRBD2 (5 bases each). V was trimmed by 6 bases and J by 5 bases, leaving 16 bases between them. Germline V CDR1 and CDR2: MGHDK, SYGVNS. This CDR3 is 14 amino acids long. The CDR3 is CASSQRGPSETQYF. CDR3 DNA sequence: TGTGCCAGCAGCCAACGGGGCCCCTCTGAGACCCAGTACTTC.

J is TRBJ2-5 and V is TRBV5-1; D remains unclear. The CDR3 loop spans 14 amino acids. Trimming cost V 2 bases and J 0 bases, with 8 bases left between them. The germline CDR1 and CDR2 sequences are SGHRS and YFSETQ. This chain's CDR3 is CASSFQEYQETQYF. CDR3 DNA sequence: TGCGCCAGCAGCTTTCAGGAGTACCAAGAGACCCAGTACTTC.

V is TRBV5-5 and J is TRBJ2-7; no clear D. This CDR3 comprises 15 residues. Trimming removed 6 bases from V and 1 base from J, with 17 bases in between. Germline V lookup: CDR1 SGHKS, CDR2 YYEKEE (reference sequence). In DNA form, the CDR3 reads TGTGCCAGCACCTCCTCCCCGGGCAGATCCTACGAGCAGTACTTC. The encoded protein is CASTSSPGRSYEQYF.

The chain uses TRBV28 and TRBJ2-7; D is possibly TRBD2 (6 bases). This CDR3 region has 16 residues. From germline, CDR1 is MDHEN and CDR2 SYDVKM. V gave up 7 bases and J gave up 4 bases, with 23 bases separating them. In DNA form, the CDR3 reads TGTGCCAGCAATCCCCACACGGGGGTACAAAGATACGAGCAGTACTTC. Encoded protein: CASNPHTGVQRYEQYF.

This rearrangement joins TRBV19 to TRBJ2-2, with 9 bases fitting TRBD1. CDR1 is LNHDA and CDR2 is SQIVND in the germline V gene (reference sequence). The CDR3 spans 18 residues. V shed 3 bases, J shed 4 bases, and the junction held 12 bases outside the gene matches. The CDR3 sequence is CASSILRGGTGSTGELFF. Written as DNA, the CDR3 is TGTGCCAGTAGTATTCTTAGAGGGGGGACAGGGTCCACCGGGGAGCTGTTTTTT.

The V gene is TRBV27, the J gene TRBJ1-1, with 8 positions matching TRBD1. Germline CDR1 is MNHEY and CDR2 is SMNVEV (reference sequence). J gave up 0 bases and V 6 bases, and 6 bases lay outside the gene matches. The CDR3 loop spans 15 amino acids. CDR3 nucleotide sequence: TGTGCCAGCAGCCCAGGGGGCTATATGAACACTGAAGCTTTCTTT. Protein product: CASSPGGYMNTEAFF.

This rearrangement joins TRBV28 to TRBJ1-4, with D hard to call. V lost 6 bases to trimming and J lost 8 bases, with 13 bases between them. Germline loops: CDR1 MDHEN, CDR2 SYDVKM. The CDR3 is 13 residues long. The CDR3, as DNA: TGTGCCAGCAGCCCCGGATCGAACGAAAAACTGTTTTTT. As protein: CASSPGSNEKLFF.

V is TRBV29-1 and J is TRBJ2-2, with D uncertain. In germline, CDR1 is SQVTM, CDR2 ANQGSEA. V was pared by 7 bases and J by 5 bases, with 8 bases between. This CDR3 contains 11 residues. The CDR3 DNA follows: TGCAGCGCTGGTGGTACCGGGGAGCTGTTTTTT. Protein: CSAGGTGELFF.

This clone was observed a few times. At one boundary the junction diverges from the germline segment, which might be a read error. The V and J genes are TRBV7-7 and TRBJ2-7, with TRBD2 as a possible D gene (6 bases). Germline V gene data show CDR1 as SSHAT and CDR2 as FNYEAQ (reference sequence). CDR3 length equals 13 residues. The CDR3 DNA sequence: TGTGCTAGCAGCTTAGCGAGCGGGCACGAGCAGTACTTC. It encodes CASSLASGHEQYF.

V and J are TRBV9 and TRBJ2-7, with 8 bases that match TRBD1. Per germline, CDR1 SGDLS and CDR2 YYNGEE. Unmatched junction bases numbered 5, after V lost 0 bases and J lost 6 bases. The CDR3 has 14 residues. CDR3 residues: CASSVGFTGGEQYF. The CDR3 bases are TGTGCCAGCAGCGTAGGCTTTACAGGGGGCGAGCAGTACTTC. The complete variable domain, with remaining parts taken from reference TRBV9 and TRBJ2-7, reads DSGVTQTPKHLITATGQRVTLRCSPRSGDLSVYWYQQSLDQGLQFLIQYYNGEERAKGNILERFSAQQFPDLHSELNLSSLELGDSALYFCASSVGFTGGEQYFGPGTRLTVT.

The V call is TRBV2, the J call TRBJ2-7; D may be TRBD2 (5 bases). V lost 3 bases and J lost 5, with 14 bases in between. CDR1 is SNHLY and CDR2 is FYNNEI in the germline V gene. This CDR3 contains 14 residues. Written as DNA, the CDR3 is TGTGCCAGCAGTGATGGGCAGGAGGTCAACGAGCAGTACTTC. Its translation is CASSDGQEVNEQYF.

The chain has TRBV19 and TRBJ1-1; TRBD1 agrees at 7 bases. The CDR3 runs to 14 residues. V lost 6 bases to trimming and J lost 1 base; unmatched junction nucleotides: 5. Germline CDR1 reads LNHDA; CDR2 reads SQIVND (reference sequence). In DNA form, the CDR3 reads TGTGCCAGTAGACCTGGACAGGCGAACACTGAAGCTTTCTTT. Translated, it gives CASRPGQANTEAFF.

The V call is TRBV9, the J call TRBJ2-2; possible D gene TRBD2, 6 bases. V shed 0 bases and J shed 0 bases, with 6 bases lying between them. The CDR3 sequence is 15 residues long. Germline CDR1 SGDLS, CDR2 YYNGEE. In DNA form, the CDR3 reads TGTGCCAGCAGCGTAGGCGGGACGAACACCGGGGAGCTGTTTTTT. This codes for CASSVGGTNTGELFF.

DNA for the CDR3: TGTGCCAGCGGACTGGACTACAATGAGCAGTTCTTC. Translation: CASGLDYNEQFF. The chain has TRBV7-3 and TRBJ2-1; perhaps TRBD2 as D (5 bases). Germline CDR1 SGHTA, CDR2 FQGTGA. The CDR3 is 12 amino acids. With 8 bases removed from V and 3 bases from J, the gap between germline ends came to 8 bases. Full variable domain (remainder filled in from reference TRBV7-3 and TRBJ2-1): GAGVSQTPSNKVTEKGKYVELRCDPISGHTALYWYRQSLGQGPEFLIYFQGTGAADDSGLPNDRFFAVRPEGSVSTLKIQRTERGDSAVYLCASGLDYNEQFFGPGTRLTVL.

This chain links TRBV11-2 with TRBJ2-7, with 11 bases matching TRBD2. Germline loops: CDR1 SGHAT, CDR2 FQNNGV. The CDR3 has 17 residues. The ends lost 1 base at V and 4 bases at J; junction bases unmatched: 9. The DNA for the CDR3 is TGTGCCAGCAGCTTAGGCACACTAGCGGGGGCGTCTTACGAGCAGTACTTC. As protein: CASSLGTLAGASYEQYF.

This chain joins TRBV7-9 and TRBJ1-1; 10 bases map to TRBD1. The CDR3 is 16 amino acids. CDR1 is SEHNR and CDR2 is FQNEAQ in the germline V gene (reference sequence). V was pared by 2 bases and J by 0 bases, with 3 bases of the junction left unmatched. The CDR3 DNA is TGTGCCAGCAGCTTACGGGACAGGGGCTTGAACACTGAAGCTTTCTTT. Amino acid sequence: CASSLRDRGLNTEAFF.

The rearrangement uses TRBV4-2 and TRBJ2-1, with D possibly matching TRBD1 (6 bases). CDR1 is LGHNA and CDR2 is YNFKEQ in the germline V gene. CDR3 size: 15 residues. Trimming stripped 3 bases from V and 5 bases from J, with 14 bases between. The CDR3 sequence is CASSHHRTDNNEQFF. The CDR3 nucleotides read TGTGCCAGCAGCCACCATCGGACAGATAACAATGAGCAGTTCTTC.

The rearrangement uses TRBV19 and TRBJ2-7, with 7 bases that match TRBD1. Germline CDR1 LNHDA, CDR2 SQIVND (reference sequence). This CDR3 comprises 15 residues. V was pared by 6 bases and J by 0 bases, with 8 bases of the junction left unmatched. The CDR3 spells CASREGAGNSYEQYF. CDR3 bases: TGTGCCAGTAGAGAGGGGGCAGGGAACTCCTACGAGCAGTACTTC. The full variable domain, its missing parts supplied by reference TRBV19 and TRBJ2-7, is DGGITQSPKYLFRKEGQNVTLSCEQNLNHDAMYWYRQDPGQGLRLIYYSQIVNDFQKGDIAEGYSVSREKKESFPLTVTSAQKNPTAFYLCASREGAGNSYEQYFGPGTRLTVT.

The gene calls are TRBV6-5 and TRBJ2-1; possibly TRBD2 for D (6 bases). Germline V CDR1 and CDR2: MNHEY, SVGAGI. Trimming cost V 4 bases and J 2 bases, with 12 bases left between them. The CDR3 spans 15 residues. The CDR3 coding sequence is TGTGCCAGCAGTTCCGGAGGGGACCCCTACAATGAGCAGTTCTTC. It is translated as CASSSGGDPYNEQFF.

This chain links TRBV28 with TRBJ2-7; 7 nucleotides match TRBD1. The V gene end was trimmed by 5 bases and the J gene end by 1 base; junction bases not matched to a gene: 8. CDR3 size: 15 residues. Germline CDR1 reads MDHEN; CDR2 reads SYDVKM. CDR3 bases: TGTGCCAGCAGTGGACAGGACGCGATTTCCTACGAGCAGTACTTC. This sequence encodes CASSGQDAISYEQYF.

This chain uses TRBV19 with TRBJ2-2, with 11 nucleotides matching TRBD1. The V gene end was trimmed by 1 base and the J gene end by 5 bases; junction bases not matched to a gene: 6. From germline, CDR1 is LNHDA and CDR2 SQIVND (reference sequence). The CDR3 runs to 17 residues. The CDR3 loop is CASSIVGTGGGTGELFF. CDR3 sequence (DNA): TGTGCCAGTAGTATAGTAGGGACAGGGGGTGGAACCGGGGAGCTGTTTTTT.

The genes are TRBV7-3 and TRBJ1-2, with a weak D call TRBD1 (5 bases). Germline V gene sequence: CDR1 SGHTA, CDR2 FQGTGA. The germline V and J ends were trimmed by 1 base and 8 bases, with 11 bases remaining between them. This CDR3 has 13 amino acids. CDR3 sequence reads: CASSLSMGVGYTF. CDR3 bases: TGTGCCAGCAGCTTAAGTATGGGGGTAGGCTACACCTTC.

The V gene is TRBV27, the J gene TRBJ1-1; 7 bases are shared with TRBD1. The CDR3 totals 15 residues. CDR1 is MNHEY, CDR2 SMNVEV, per germline (reference sequence). The ends lost 5 bases at V and 5 bases at J; junction bases unmatched: 11. The CDR3 coding sequence is TGTGCCAGCAGTCCGATAGACAGGGCACCAACTGAAGCTTTCTTT. Protein sequence: CASSPIDRAPTEAFF.

This clone was observed once. The V call is TRBV6-5, the J call TRBJ2-7; D gene unclear. V lost 1 base and J 2 bases, leaving 12 bases between the germline ends. Germline V gene data show CDR1 as MNHEY and CDR2 as SVGAGI. The CDR3 is 15 residues long. The CDR3 DNA follows: TGTGCCAGCAGTTACTTAAGTAAGTTAGCCTACGAGCAGTACTTC. This translates into CASSYLSKLAYEQYF.

The V call is TRBV29-1, the J call TRBJ2-7; D might be TRBD1 (5 bases). CDR3 length: 13 amino acids. Germline CDR1 is SQVTM and CDR2 is ANQGSEA. The V end lost 4 bases, the J end lost 5 bases, and 15 bases lay between the germline ends. For the CDR3, the DNA is TGCAGCGTTGGGAGAATGGGGCACAACGAGCAGTACTTC. Translation gives CSVGRMGHNEQYF.

V gene TRBV28 combines with J gene TRBJ2-3, with 10 bases fitting TRBD2. Germline CDR1 and CDR2: MDHEN and SYDVKM. The CDR3 covers 16 residues. The ends lost 1 base at V and 6 bases at J; junction bases unmatched: 7. The CDR3 DNA sequence: TGTGCCAGCAGTTTATTGCTAGCGGGAGTGGAGGATACGCAGTATTTT. Its translation is CASSLLLAGVEDTQYF.